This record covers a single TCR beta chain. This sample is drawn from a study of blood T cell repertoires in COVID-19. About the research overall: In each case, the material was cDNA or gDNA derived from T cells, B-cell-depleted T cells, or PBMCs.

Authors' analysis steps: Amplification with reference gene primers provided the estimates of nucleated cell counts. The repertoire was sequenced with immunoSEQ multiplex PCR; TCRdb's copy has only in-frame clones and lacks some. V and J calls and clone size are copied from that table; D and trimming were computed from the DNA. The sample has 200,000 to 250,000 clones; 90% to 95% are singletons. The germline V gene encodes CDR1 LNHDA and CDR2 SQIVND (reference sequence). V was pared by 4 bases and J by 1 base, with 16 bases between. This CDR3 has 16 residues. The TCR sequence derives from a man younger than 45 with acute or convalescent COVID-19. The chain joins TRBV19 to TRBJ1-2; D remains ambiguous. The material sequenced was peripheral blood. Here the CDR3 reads CASSKVQRAFNYGYTF. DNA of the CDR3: TGTGCCAGTAGTAAAGTCCAACGAGCATTTAACTATGGCTACACCTTC.